This T cell receptor beta chain was identified in a study of blood T cell repertoires in COVID-19. Study at large: Nucleic acid was either cDNA or gDNA, and it came from T cells, B-cell-depleted T cells, or PBMCs.

Residents of about two dozen US areas, aged about 18 to 89 years, made up the participants. Participant reports of clinical history set cohort assignment. This clone was observed a few times. Only in-frame clones appear in the TCRdb table, and some are missing; sequencing was by immunoSEQ multiplex PCR. Seen here are under 500,000 clones, 87% observed once, and the top ten hold roughly 1.8%. What was sequenced was PBMCs or T cells enriched from blood (not recorded which). The sequence derives from a woman younger than 35 with acute COVID-19.

CDR3 in amino acids: CAISESEHTEAFF. The CDR3 nucleotides read TGTGCCATCAGTGAGTCAGAGCACACTGAAGCTTTCTTT. V and J are TRBV10-3 and TRBJ1-1; D unresolved. This CDR3 contains 13 residues. Germline V gene sequence: CDR1 ENHRY, CDR2 SYGVKD. The V gene lost 0 bases and the J gene lost 3 bases, with 5 bases spanning the gap.